These T cell receptor beta chains were read from a single sample in a study of cytomegalovirus exposure and HLA in healthy donors. The assay was immunoSEQ multiplex PCR, and TCRdb's table has in-frame clones only and misses some. The sample contains 210,000 or so clones, around nine tenths of which appear only once. Sequencing was performed on PBMCs. Every receptor here comes from a woman in her late teens or twenties in good health and CMV-seronegative. The CDR3 runs from the conserved cysteine through the conserved F or W. A D gene is named only where the DNA matches it firmly. Only part of the rows carry a size: once, few, many, or a class if the clone is expanded.

TRBJ2-1	.	TRBV7-2	15	.	CASSLAVALYNEQFF	TGTGCCAGCAGCTTAGCGGTAGCTCTCTACAATGAGCAGTTCTTC
TRBJ2-7	.	TRBV4-1	15	once	CASSQELATSYEQYF	TGCGCCAGCAGCCAAGAATTAGCGACTTCCTACGAGCAGTACTTC
TRBJ2-1	.	TRBV9	16	.	CASSSSGSKVYNEQFF	TGTGCCAGCAGCTCCTCCGGGAGTAAAGTATACAATGAGCAGTTCTTC
TRBJ1-1	.	TRBV6-5	14	.	CASSYSIWGPEAFF	TGTGCCAGCAGTTACTCTATCTGGGGGCCTGAAGCTTTCTTT
TRBJ2-1	TRBD2	TRBV19	15	.	CASSLIAGGGNEQFF	TGTGCCAGTAGTCTCATAGCGGGAGGGGGAAATGAGCAGTTCTTC
TRBJ1-2	TRBD1	TRBV19	14	once	CATDPRQGSYGYTF	TGTGCCACCGATCCACGACAGGGTTCCTATGGCTACACCTTC
TRBJ2-6	.	TRBV9	13	.	CASELSGANVLTF	TGTGCCAGCGAACTCTCTGGGGCCAACGTCCTGACTTTC
TRBJ1-5	.	TRBV11-2	16	.	CASSLYHLYSNQPQHF	TGTGCCAGCAGCTTATACCACCTATATAGCAATCAGCCCCAGCATTTT
TRBJ1-4	TRBD1	TRBV9	15	few	CASSGGQGVREKLFF	TGTGCCAGCAGCGGAGGACAGGGGGTGCGCGAAAAACTGTTTTTT
TRBJ2-5	TRBD2	TRBV7-8	14	.	CASTERGRQETQYF	TGTGCCAGCACCGAGCGGGGGCGACAAGAGACCCAGTACTTC
TRBJ1-1	TRBD1	TRBV20-1	11	.	CSAPRQGTAFF	TGCAGTGCCCCTAGACAGGGAACAGCTTTCTTT
TRBJ1-2	.	TRBV9	11	.	CASSALYGYTF	TGTGCCAGCAGCGCCCTCTATGGCTACACCTTC
TRBJ2-3	.	TRBV4-2	15	.	CASSPMERPGDTQYF	TGTGCCAGCAGCCCCATGGAACGCCCGGGGGATACGCAGTATTTT
TRBJ2-5	TRBD2	TRBV9	17	.	CASSPMPLAGGWETQYF	TGTGCCAGCAGCCCCATGCCCTTAGCGGGGGGCTGGGAGACCCAGTACTTC
TRBJ1-1	.	TRBV27	15	.	CASSLGVRLNTEAFF	TGTGCCAGCAGTTTAGGAGTCAGATTGAACACTGAAGCTTTCTTT
TRBJ1-4	.	TRBV19	15	.	CASSPRRATNEKLFF	TGTGCCAGTAGTCCGCGACGGGCAACTAATGAAAAACTGTTTTTT
TRBJ2-1	TRBD2	TRBV7-9	17	.	CSSSTGLAASRYNEQFF	TGTTCCAGCAGCACGGGACTAGCGGCTTCGAGGTACAATGAGCAGTTCTTC
TRBJ1-5	.	TRBV4-2	18	.	CASSQELWIGSSNQPQHF	TGTGCCAGCAGCCAAGAATTGTGGATCGGGAGCAGCAATCAGCCCCAGCATTTT
TRBJ2-5	TRBD1	TRBV6-1	15	.	CASRKGAGVGETQYF	TGTGCCAGCAGGAAGGGGGCAGGGGTAGGGGAGACCCAGTACTTC
TRBJ1-1	.	TRBV6-5	13	.	CASSYSMTRVAFF	TGTGCCAGCAGTTACTCGATGACCCGGGTAGCTTTCTTT
TRBJ1-2	.	TRBV19	13	.	CASSPGDLYGYTF	TGTGCCAGCTCCCCGGGGGACCTGTATGGCTACACCTTC
TRBJ2-3	TRBD1	TRBV4-3	15	.	CASSQFTDRATAQYF	TGCGCCAGCAGCCAATTTACCGACAGGGCTACTGCGCAGTATTTT
TRBJ1-1	.	TRBV7-9	14	.	CASSLIRLKTEAFF	TGTGCCAGCAGCTTAATCAGGTTGAAGACTGAAGCTTTCTTT
TRBJ1-3	TRBD1	TRBV9	15	.	CASSAPDRGRNTIYF	TGTGCCAGCAGCGCCCCGGACAGGGGAAGAAACACCATATATTTT
TRBJ1-2	.	TRBV5-6	15	.	CASSFHNIDSYGYTF	TGTGCCAGCAGCTTCCATAACATAGACAGCTATGGCTACACCTTC
TRBJ1-5	TRBD1	TRBV30	13	.	CAWSRGTEMPQHF	TGTGCCTGGAGTCGGGGGACAGAAATGCCCCAGCATTTT
TRBJ1-2	.	TRBV5-5	12	.	CASSLPGNGYTF	TGTGCCAGCAGCTTGCCAGGGAATGGCTACACCTTC
TRBJ2-7	TRBD2	TRBV7-9	17	.	CSSSLLSIGTTAYEQYF	TGTTCCAGCAGCTTATTGTCTATAGGGACTACAGCCTACGAGCAGTACTTC
TRBJ2-3	.	TRBV21-1	14	.	CASRWQDTTDTQYF	TGTGCCAGCAGATGGCAGGATACCACAGATACGCAGTATTTT
TRBJ2-2	.	TRBV10-3	18	.	CAIRSTSVPERNTGELFF	TGTGCCATCAGATCGACTTCCGTCCCTGAAAGGAACACCGGGGAGCTGTTTTTT
TRBJ1-4	.	TRBV14	17	.	CASSQGAAKATNEKLFF	TGTGCCAGCAGCCAAGGAGCAGCGAAAGCAACTAATGAAAAACTGTTTTTT
TRBJ2-7	TRBD2	TRBV9	16	once	CASSPRLAGGSYEQYF	TGTGCCAGCAGCCCCCGACTAGCGGGGGGCTCCTACGAGCAGTACTTC
TRBJ1-3	.	TRBV7-2	16	.	CASSLEWTVSGNTIYF	TGTGCCAGCAGCTTAGAATGGACAGTCTCTGGAAACACCATATATTTT
TRBJ2-7	.	TRBV7-9	16	.	CASSLVPSRLLSEQYF	TGTGCCAGCAGCTTAGTGCCTAGCCGTCTCTTGAGCGAGCAGTACTTC
TRBJ2-1	TRBD2	TRBV18	14	.	CASSPGLAINEQFF	TGTGCCAGCTCACCGGGACTAGCAATCAATGAGCAGTTCTTC
TRBJ1-2	.	TRBV5-1	14	.	CASSLDVDSGGYTF	TGCGCCAGCAGCTTGGACGTAGATTCAGGTGGCTACACCTTC
TRBJ1-3	.	TRBV30	14	.	CAWSVTRTGNTIYF	TGTGCCTGGAGTGTAACAAGAACTGGAAACACCATATATTTT
TRBJ1-4	.	TRBV19	12	.	CASSLPREKLFF	TGTGCCAGTAGTCTCCCGAGGGAAAAACTGTTTTTT
TRBJ2-2	TRBD1	TRBV27	15	.	CASSSSQGATGELFF	TGTGCCAGCAGTTCCTCACAGGGGGCCACCGGGGAGCTGTTTTTT
TRBJ1-4	.	TRBV5-1	14	.	CASGETSSNEKLFF	TGCGCCAGCGGCGAGACAAGCTCGAATGAAAAACTGTTTTTT
TRBJ1-1	.	TRBV11-3	14	.	CASSLAGQYTEAFF	TGTGCCAGCAGCTTAGCCGGACAGTACACTGAAGCTTTCTTT
TRBJ2-5	.	TRBV29-1	13	once	CSVGLWGGETQYF	TGCAGCGTTGGATTGTGGGGAGGAGAGACCCAGTACTTC
TRBJ2-7	.	TRBV7-9	13	.	CASSLDSRGEQYF	TGTGCCAGCAGCTTGGACAGCCGAGGCGAGCAGTACTTC
TRBJ2-1	.	TRBV27	10	.	CASPTGEQFF	TGTGCCAGTCCGACAGGTGAGCAGTTCTTC
TRBJ2-1	TRBD1	TRBV10-3	13	.	CAISEDRGSEQFF	TGTGCCATCAGTGAGGACAGGGGGTCAGAGCAGTTCTTC
TRBJ2-1	.	TRBV18	14	.	CASSPTDKYNEQFF	TGTGCCAGCTCACCTACCGACAAGTACAATGAGCAGTTCTTC
TRBJ2-3	TRBD1	TRBV30	16	.	CAWMGQGGSSTDTQYF	TGTGCCTGGATGGGACAGGGGGGATCTAGCACAGATACGCAGTATTTT
TRBJ1-2	.	TRBV2	12	.	CASSEIGHGYTF	TGTGCCAGCAGTGAGATTGGGCATGGCTACACCTTC
TRBJ2-7	.	TRBV6-1	12	.	CASSGRLYEQYF	TGTGCCAGCAGTGGGCGACTCTACGAGCAGTACTTC
TRBJ1-4	.	TRBV19	17	.	CASSTGRGGRANEKLFF	TGTGCCAGTAGTACCGGTCGCGGCGGCAGGGCTAATGAAAAACTGTTTTTT